This entry concerns a single T cell receptor (beta chain). The source of the sample is a study of blood T cell repertoires in COVID-19. Overall study: Samples came from the United States, Italy and Spain, spanning acute and convalescent COVID-19. Nucleic acid was either cDNA or gDNA, and it came from T cells, B-cell-depleted T cells, or PBMCs.

Authors' methods: Amplification of reference gene primers was used by the study to estimate nucleated cell counts. Assay: immunoSEQ multiplex PCR; the TCRdb copy retains only in-frame clones and omits some. The V and J calls and clone size were taken over from that table, and D and trimming were inferred from the DNA. The sample yields 140,000 to 150,000 clones, under 90% seen once. CDR1 is DFQATT and CDR2 is SNEGSKA in the germline V gene (reference sequence). V lost 3 bases to trimming and J lost 8 bases, with 16 bases between them. The CDR3 is made up of 13 amino acids. The source is a man aged 65-85 years who had recovered from COVID-19. The chain joins TRBV20-1 to TRBJ1-2; tentative D call: TRBD1 (5 bases). The sample comprised peripheral blood. The CDR3 DNA is TGCAGTGCTAGTTCGGGGGTCGCGAAAGGCTACACCTTC. This translates into CSASSGVAKGYTF.